This entry lists 15 T cell receptor beta chains sequenced from one sample in a study of technical replicates of blood from several donors. Profiling relied on immunoSEQ multiplex PCR, and the TCRdb table lists in-frame clones only, not all of them. The table shows about 81,000 clones, with 85% to 95% occurring only once. Sequencing was done on a sample of T cells isolated from PBMCs. The receptors shown here come from a human donor in good health.

This sequence joins TRBV9 and TRBJ2-7, with a tentative D call TRBD1 (6 bases). There are 16 residues in the CDR3. Trimming pared 4 bases from V and 4 bases from J, leaving 21 bases between. Germline CDR1 reads SGDLS; CDR2 reads YYNGEE. CDR3 sequence (DNA): TGTGCCAGCAGCCCAACGGACAGCCGTCTGGGGTACGAGCAGTACTTC. This encodes CASSPTDSRLGYEQYF.

The chain links TRBV2 to TRBJ1-2; the match to TRBD1 covers 8 bases. CDR3 length: 14 residues. Germline CDR1 and CDR2: SNHLY and FYNNEI. The J segment lost 4 bases and the V segment lost 6 bases, leaving 7 bases of the junction unmatched. The CDR3: CASSPGQGAYGYTF. CDR3 sequence (DNA): TGTGCCAGCAGCCCAGGGCAGGGGGCCTATGGCTACACCTTC.

Points on this clone: This sample also contains other DNA sequences that code for the same CDR3. This sequence joins TRBV7-9 and TRBJ2-7; TRBD1 agrees at 9 bases. Germline-derived CDR1 and CDR2 are SEHNR and FQNEAQ (reference sequence). V gave up 5 bases and J gave up 3 bases; unmatched junction bases: 5. The CDR3 runs 14 residues. CDR3 nucleotide sequence: TGTGCCAGCAGCCCTACAGGGGGCGGCTACGAGCAGTACTTC. Its translation: CASSPTGGGYEQYF. Variable domain in full (rest from reference TRBV7-9 and TRBJ2-7): DTGVSQNPRHKITKRGQNVTFRCDPISEHNRLYWYRQTLGQGPEFLTYFQNEAQLEKSRLLSDRFSAERPKGSFSTLEIQRTEQGDSAMYLCASSPTGGGYEQYFGPGTRLTVT.

The J gene is TRBJ2-7, the V gene TRBV27; 7 nucleotides align to TRBD2. The CDR3 length is 14 residues. In germline, CDR1 is MNHEY, CDR2 SMNVEV (reference sequence). The ends lost 4 bases at V and 0 bases at J; junction bases unmatched: 3. The CDR3 DNA sequence: TGTGCCAGCAGTTGGGGCGGGAGCTCCTACGAGCAGTACTTC. The encoded protein is CASSWGGSSYEQYF.

CDR3 nucleotides: TGTGCCTGGAGTGTAGTTAGGTACAGCCAAGAGACCCAGTACTTC. Protein product: CAWSVVRYSQETQYF. This sequence joins TRBV30 and TRBJ2-5; D unclear. CDR1 and CDR2 from the germline V gene are GTSNPN and SVGIG (reference sequence). V was pared by 0 bases and J by 1 base, with 12 bases between. This CDR3 spans 15 amino acids.

This chain connects TRBV15 to TRBJ2-6; possible D gene TRBD1, 5 bases. The V gene lost 5 bases and the J gene lost 0 bases, with 20 bases spanning the gap. The germline V gene encodes CDR1 LNHNV and CDR2 YYDKDF (reference sequence). The CDR3 has 19 residues. The CDR3 region has the DNA TGTGCCACCAGCGATCCAGGGTCATTAGCTCACTCTGGGGCCAACGTCCTGACTTTC. Translating gives CATSDPGSLAHSGANVLTF.

The gene calls are TRBV21-1 and TRBJ1-1. TRBV21-1 has pseudogene status. The CDR3 length is 17 residues. The CDR3 is CASSKGRRGNGATEAFF. The CDR3 DNA is TGTGCCAGCAGCAAAGGGAGGCGGGGTAACGGGGCCACTGAAGCTTTCTTT.

The J gene is TRBJ1-1, the V gene TRBV5-4; D remains ambiguous. The germline V gene has CDR1 SGHNT and CDR2 YYREEE (reference sequence). This CDR3 spans 12 amino acids. Trimming stripped 2 bases from V and 5 bases from J, with 7 bases between. In DNA, the CDR3 is TGTGCCAGCAGCTTAGGGAGGACTGAAGCTTTCTTT. It translates to CASSLGRTEAFF.

The genes are TRBV18 and TRBJ1-4, with 7 bases lining up with TRBD1. Germline V gene sequence: CDR1 KGHSH, CDR2 LQKENI. With 2 bases clipped from V and 2 bases from J, the junction kept 2 bases outside the gene matches. The CDR3 sequence is 15 residues long. CDR3 bases: TGTGCCAGCTCACCAAGGACAGGCACTAATGAAAAACTGTTTTTT. Protein: CASSPRTGTNEKLFF. The full variable domain, its missing parts supplied by reference TRBV18 and TRBJ1-4, is NAGVMQNPRHLVRRRGQEARLRCSPMKGHSHVYWYRQLPEEGLKFMVYLQKENIIDESGMPKERFSAEFPKEGPSILRIQQVVRGDSAAYFCASSPRTGTNEKLFFGSGTQLSVL.

The V gene is TRBV5-5, the J gene TRBJ2-3; tentative D call: TRBD2 (5 bases). The ends were cut back, 0 bases at V and 6 bases at J, with 5 bases in the middle. Germline V gene data show CDR1 as SGHKS and CDR2 as YYEKEE (reference sequence). CDR3 length: 12 residues. CDR3 bases: TGTGCCAGCAGCTTGGGAGGGGATACGCAGTATTTT. Residues: CASSLGGDTQYF.

The rearrangement links TRBV12-2 to TRBJ1-5. TRBV12-2 is termed a pseudogene. The CDR3 is 17 amino acids. The CDR3 reads CASRLVGGQNSNQPQHF. The CDR3 coding sequence is TGTGCAAGTCGCTTAGTGGGAGGGCAAAATAGCAATCAGCCCCAGCATTTT.

The gene calls are TRBV9 and TRBJ2-1; 10 positions agree with TRBD2. Germline V gene sequence: CDR1 SGDLS, CDR2 YYNGEE. Trimming removed 3 bases from V and 2 bases from J; junction bases left unmatched: 5. The CDR3 has 16 residues. The CDR3 is CASSAGGTSAYNEQFF. The CDR3 DNA sequence: TGTGCCAGCAGCGCAGGGGGGACTAGCGCCTACAATGAGCAGTTCTTC.

The rearrangement links TRBV2 to TRBJ1-1; D is unclear. With 2 bases removed from V and 4 bases from J, the gap between germline ends came to 11 bases. CDR3 length equals 14 residues. Per the germline V gene, CDR1 is SNHLY and CDR2 is FYNNEI. CDR3 residues: CASSEQARPTEAFF. The CDR3 DNA sequence: TGTGCCAGCAGTGAACAAGCCAGGCCCACTGAAGCTTTCTTT.

CDR3 bases: TGTGCCACCACCGCGACAGTCTTAGGCAAAAACATTCAGTACTTC. Its translation is CATTATVLGKNIQYF. This chain connects TRBV28 to TRBJ2-4, with D maybe TRBD1 (5 bases). Germline V CDR1 and CDR2: MDHEN, SYDVKM. The V end lost 10 bases, the J end lost 3 bases, and 19 bases lay between the germline ends. This CDR3 contains 15 residues.

V and J are TRBV28 and TRBJ2-7, with 7 bases aligning to TRBD1. Germline CDR1 and CDR2: MDHEN and SYDVKM. Trimming at V came to 5 bases and at J to 2 bases, leaving 12 bases not matched to a gene. The CDR3 is 16 residues long. CDR3 bases: TGTGCCAGCAGTCCCTCTAGGTGGGACAGAGCCTACGAGCAGTACTTC. Translating it yields CASSPSRWDRAYEQYF.